The entry below gives a single T cell receptor beta chain sequence along with its context. This entry comes from a study of blood T cell repertoires in COVID-19. Study details: Donors in the United States, Italy and Spain gave samples during acute or convalescent COVID-19. T cells, B-cell-depleted T cells, or PBMCs provided the cDNA or gDNA that served as material.

Germline values: CDR1 SGHTA, CDR2 FQGNSA. There are 16 residues in the CDR3. The V end lost 5 bases, the J end lost 0 bases, and 17 bases lay between the germline ends. In the authors' methods: Estimation of nucleated cell counts was performed using reference gene primer amplification. Measured with immunoSEQ multiplex PCR; TCRdb has only the in-frame clones, and not every one. D and trimming come from the DNA, and the V and J calls and clone size come from that table. The table lists about 71,000 clones, 75% to 90% of them singletons. Sequenced sample: peripheral blood. This sequence was found in a man older than 75 with acute or convalescent COVID-19. The chain recombines TRBV7-2 with TRBJ2-7; possibly TRBD2 for D (7 bases). CDR3 residues: CASSARRGPGSYEQYF. CDR3 nucleotide sequence: TGTGCCAGCAGCGCAAGGCGGGGGCCCGGCTCCTACGAGCAGTACTTC.